The 9 T cell receptor beta chains in this list originate from one sample, sequenced in a study of OX40 agonist ivuxolimab in advanced cancers. Profiled with immunoSEQ multiplex PCR; TCRdb holds only in-frame clones, not every one. The sample records about 46,000 clones, around nine tenths being singletons. Specimen: CD4+ or CD8+ T cells sorted from blood, collected in a trial of the OX40 agonist ivuxolimab. The receptors originated from an adult with an advanced solid tumor such as melanoma, head and neck, liver or kidney cancer.

CDR3 nucleotides: TGTGCCAGCAGCCAGGGGACCTATGGCTACACCTTC. This sequence encodes CASSQGTYGYTF. The rearrangement uses TRBV4-2 and TRBJ1-2; TRBD1 might be the D (5 bases). Germline V gene data show CDR1 as LGHNA and CDR2 as YNFKEQ. This CDR3 region has 12 residues. Deletions cut 3 bases from V and 4 bases from J, with 6 bases between.

V usage is TRBV15 and J usage is TRBJ2-7, with 9 bases fitting TRBD2. Trimming cost V 0 bases and J 5 bases; bases outside gene matches: 8. The CDR3 covers 16 residues. CDR1 and CDR2 (germline): LNHNV, YYDKDF (reference sequence). CDR3 sequence: CATSRDGAGGIHEQYF. As DNA, the CDR3 is TGTGCCACCAGCAGAGACGGAGCGGGAGGAATCCACGAGCAGTACTTC.

The rearrangement uses TRBV5-5 and TRBJ2-1; D not resolved. This CDR3 region has 12 residues. Germline V gene data show CDR1 as SGHKS and CDR2 as YYEKEE (reference sequence). Trimming pared 1 base from V and 9 bases from J, leaving 8 bases between. For the CDR3, the DNA is TGTGCCAGCAGCTTGATAGTGGGTGAGCAGTTCTTC. Translating gives CASSLIVGEQFF. Looking up the rest from reference TRBV5-5 and TRBJ2-1 gives the full variable domain: DAGVTQSPTHLIKTRGQQVTLRCSPISGHKSVSWYQQVLGQGPQFIFQYYEKEERGRGNFPDRFSARQFPNYSSELNVNALLLGDSALYLCASSLIVGEQFFGPGTRLTVL.

The chain joins TRBV28 to TRBJ2-5; maybe TRBD1 (6 bases). The CDR3 has 17 residues. Trimming removed 3 bases at V and 2 bases at J, with 19 bases between. Germline-derived CDR1 and CDR2 are MDHEN and SYDVKM. In DNA form, the CDR3 reads TGTGCCAGCAGTTTCTCCATTGGGACATGGTTGCAAGAGACCCAGTACTTC. Its protein product is CASSFSIGTWLQETQYF. Full variable domain (remainder filled in from reference TRBV28 and TRBJ2-5): DVKVTQSSRYLVKRTGEKVFLECVQDMDHENMFWYRQDPGLGLRLIYFSYDVKMKEKGDIPEGYSVSREKKERFSLILESASTNQTSMYLCASSFSIGTWLQETQYFGPGTRLLVL.

This chain links TRBV19 with TRBJ2-2, with 7 bases lining up with TRBD1. This CDR3 has 16 residues. The V gene's germline CDR1 is LNHDA and CDR2 SQIVND (reference sequence). Trimming cost V 3 bases and J 6 bases; bases outside gene matches: 10. CDR3 residues: CASSIPRTGLAGELFF. CDR3 coding DNA: TGTGCCAGTAGTATCCCAAGGACAGGTTTGGCCGGGGAGCTGTTTTTT.

The chain carries TRBV14 and TRBJ2-2, with D unclear. This CDR3 is 13 amino acids long. Trimming removed 0 bases from V and 9 bases from J, with 8 bases in between. Germline V gives CDR1 SGHDN, CDR2 FVKESK. CDR3 coding DNA: TGTGCCAGCAGCCAAGATGGGGATAGGGAGCTGTTTTTT. Its translation: CASSQDGDRELFF.

In DNA, the CDR3 is TGTGCCAGCAGGTCTGGGGCCAACGTCCTGACTTTC. Its translation is CASRSGANVLTF. The V call is TRBV9, the J call TRBJ2-6; D is uncertain. V dropped 5 bases and J dropped 1 base, with 1 base sitting between them. Germline values: CDR1 SGDLS, CDR2 YYNGEE. The CDR3 has 12 amino acids.

The V call is TRBV19, the J call TRBJ2-3; possibly TRBD1 or TRBD2 for D (5 bases each). The CDR3 totals 14 residues. Between the trimmed V and J ends, which lost 2 bases and 3 bases, there was a span of 9 bases. CDR1 LNHDA and CDR2 SQIVND come from the germline V gene (reference sequence). The CDR3 sequence: CASSIIWGTDTQYF. Written as DNA, the CDR3 is TGTGCCAGTAGTATAATCTGGGGGACAGATACGCAGTATTTT.

V is TRBV28 and J is TRBJ2-2; 10 bases are shared with TRBD1. Germline CDR1 reads MDHEN; CDR2 reads SYDVKM. Losses at the gene ends were 5 bases for V and 3 bases for J; bases not matched to a gene: 3. The CDR3 loop spans 15 amino acids. In DNA, the CDR3 is TGTGCCAGCAGTCCCGGGACAGGGGACACCGGGGAGCTGTTTTTT. It specifies CASSPGTGDTGELFF.